A single sample is the source of the 30 T cell receptor beta chains below, sequenced in a study of T cells in Graves' hyperthyroidism and ophthalmopathy. Researchers amplified the TCR beta CDR3 regions from RNA transcripts. The HTBI primer set served for first-round RT-PCR of the TCR CDR3. From the multiplex PCR reads, TCRdb called clonotypes with MiXCR, one entry per CDR3 protein. The table has 250,000 to 350,000 distinct CDR3 sequences, 22% seen once. Material for sequencing was blood. These receptor sequences come from a young man with Graves' ophthalmopathy.

The sample holds many counts of this clonotype. V gene TRBV30 combines with J gene TRBJ2-3; 7 nucleotides line up with TRBD2. With V trimmed by 4 bases and J by 12 bases, 7 bases remained unmatched. The CDR3 covers 11 residues. Germline CDR1 and CDR2: GTSNPN and SVGIG (reference sequence). The chain's CDR3 is CAWITGLGQYF. CDR3 in DNA: TGTGCCTGGATAACCGGACTAGGACAGTATTTT.

Ten or more counts support this clonotype. This rearrangement joins TRBV18 to TRBJ2-3; TRBD1 matches 7 bases. J gave up 0 bases and V 0 bases, and 3 bases lay outside the gene matches. CDR3 length: 16 amino acids. Germline CDR1 reads KGHSH; CDR2 reads LQKENI. The CDR3 region is CASSPPTGMSTDTQYF. CDR3 coding DNA: TGTGCCAGCTCACCACCGACAGGGATGAGCACAGATACGCAGTATTTT. The whole variable domain, filled in from reference TRBV18 and TRBJ2-3, reads NAGVMQNPRHLVRRRGQEARLRCSPMKGHSHVYWYRQLPEEGLKFMVYLQKENIIDESGMPKERFSAEFPKEGPSILRIQQVVRGDSAAYFCASSPPTGMSTDTQYFGPGTRLTVL.

This chain uses TRBV27 with TRBJ1-1, with a possible D match to TRBD1 (6 bases). V lost 3 bases to trimming and J lost 3 bases, with 11 bases between them. The CDR3 totals 14 residues. CDR1 and CDR2 (germline): MNHEY, SMNVEV (reference sequence). The CDR3 region has the DNA TGTGCCAGCAGTTTTCGCAGGGGAGACACTGAAGCTTTCTTT. It yields the protein CASSFRRGDTEAFF.

This clonotype was detected only a few times. The chain uses TRBV27 and TRBJ2-7; the match to TRBD2 covers 7 bases. Per the germline V gene, CDR1 is MNHEY and CDR2 is SMNVEV (reference sequence). The V segment lost 4 bases and the J segment 6 bases; nucleotides outside the gene matches: 9. The CDR3 spans 14 residues. CDR3: CASSSGLRRIEQYF. CDR3 sequence (DNA): TGTGCCAGCAGTTCGGGACTACGTCGGATCGAGCAGTACTTC.

This clonotype was picked up many times. This chain connects TRBV5-1 to TRBJ2-1; D call uncertain. CDR3 size: 15 residues. Trimming shortened V by 2 bases and J by 0 bases, and 9 bases separated the two germline ends. CDR1 is SGHRS, CDR2 YFSETQ, per germline. CDR3: CASSLGASSYNEQFF. CDR3 sequence (DNA): TGCGCCAGCAGCTTAGGAGCGAGCTCCTACAATGAGCAGTTCTTC.

CDR3 DNA sequence: TGCGCCAGCAGCTCAGGGACGTCGAACACTGAAGCTTTCTTT. Amino acids: CASSSGTSNTEAFF. The rearrangement uses TRBV5-1 and TRBJ1-1; perhaps TRBD1 as D (5 bases). The CDR3 is 14 amino acids. V was pared by 3 bases and J by 1 base, with 10 bases between. Germline values: CDR1 SGHRS, CDR2 YFSETQ.

This clonotype was seen repeatedly, ten times or more. This chain links TRBV11-3 with TRBJ2-5; D call uncertain. V lost 7 bases and J lost 1, with 7 bases in between. CDR1 and CDR2 from the germline V gene are SGHNT and YENEEA. The CDR3 length is 12 residues. Here the CDR3 reads CASTGIQETQYF. For the CDR3, the DNA is TGTGCCAGCACCGGCATCCAAGAGACCCAGTACTTC.

Ten or more counts support this clonotype. The V call is TRBV20-1, the J call TRBJ2-1; tentative D call: TRBD1 (6 bases). V was pared by 7 bases and J by 3 bases, with 22 bases between. The V gene's germline CDR1 is DFQATT and CDR2 SNEGSKA (reference sequence). The CDR3 length is 16 residues. The CDR3 sequence: CSGEPPTGLGYNEQFF. DNA of the CDR3: TGCAGTGGTGAGCCACCGACAGGCTTGGGCTACAATGAGCAGTTCTTC.

This CDR3 reads CASSHQKNTEAFF. CDR3 nucleotide sequence: TGCGCCAGCAGCCATCAGAAAAACACTGAAGCTTTCTTT. V gene TRBV4-1 combines with J gene TRBJ1-1; D is unclear. The CDR3 is made up of 13 amino acids. Germline CDR1 and CDR2: MGHRA and YSYEKL. Trimming stripped 3 bases from V and 2 bases from J, with 7 bases between.

The CDR3 region is CASGRTSGRSFDEQYF. The CDR3 coding sequence is TGTGCCAGCGGCCGAACTAGCGGGAGAAGCTTCGACGAGCAGTACTTC. The V call is TRBV3-1, the J call TRBJ2-7; the match to TRBD2 covers 11 bases. CDR1 and CDR2 from the germline V gene are LGHDT and YNNKEL (reference sequence). The CDR3 consists of 16 residues. V gave up 8 bases and J gave up 5 bases; unmatched junction bases: 14.

The genes are TRBV27 and TRBJ2-7; possibly TRBD1 or TRBD2 for D (5 bases each). Germline loops: CDR1 MNHEY, CDR2 SMNVEV (reference sequence). This CDR3 region has 14 residues. Trimming took off 0 bases at V and 6 bases at J, with 12 bases between the two ends. CDR3 nucleotide sequence: TGTGCCAGCAGTTTATCGAGGGGTACGGGCGAGCAGTACTTC. Amino acid sequence: CASSLSRGTGEQYF.

This clonotype was observed at least ten times. The chain carries TRBV3-1 and TRBJ1-2; 9 bases fit TRBD1. J was trimmed by 8 bases and V by 3 bases; bases with no gene match: 7. The CDR3 consists of 14 residues. Per germline, CDR1 LGHDT and CDR2 YNNKEL (reference sequence). CDR3 nucleotide sequence: TGTGCCAGCAGCCATTTACAGGGGGCAGGCGGCTACACCTTC. It codes for CASSHLQGAGGYTF.

The chain uses TRBV15 and TRBJ1-2; no reliable D call. This CDR3 has 15 amino acids. Trimming pared 0 bases from V and 7 bases from J, leaving 15 bases between. The V gene's germline CDR1 is LNHNV and CDR2 YYDKDF (reference sequence). CDR3 region: CATSRDQEGFRGYTF. Here the CDR3 DNA reads TGTGCCACCAGCAGAGATCAGGAGGGTTTCCGTGGCTACACCTTC.

This clonotype was found a few times. This rearrangement joins TRBV25-1 to TRBJ2-7; 10 bases line up with TRBD2. The CDR3 is made up of 14 amino acids. Germline CDR1 is MGHDK and CDR2 is SYGVNS. J gave up 6 bases and V 6 bases, and 8 bases lay outside the gene matches. The CDR3 region is CASRRSGRAGEQYF. The CDR3 region has the DNA TGTGCCAGCAGAAGGAGCGGGAGGGCAGGCGAGCAGTACTTC.

The chain links TRBV11-1 to TRBJ2-1; 11 bases line up with TRBD1. From germline, CDR1 is SGHAT and CDR2 FQDESV (reference sequence). The CDR3 contains 15 residues. Trimming at V came to 4 bases and at J to 9 bases, leaving 8 bases not matched to a gene. This chain's CDR3 is CASSYGTGGSSEQFF. The CDR3 region has the DNA TGTGCCAGCAGCTACGGGACAGGGGGGTCGAGTGAGCAGTTCTTC.

The J gene is TRBJ2-7, the V gene TRBV6-2 or TRBV6-3; 9 bases agree with TRBD2. CDR3 length: 12 residues. The J segment lost 5 bases and the V segment lost 7 bases, leaving 3 bases of the junction unmatched. Germline values: CDR1 MNHEY, CDR2 SVGEGT. CDR3 DNA: TGTGCCAGCACTAGCGGGACCGACGAGCAGTACTTC. Translating it yields CASTSGTDEQYF.

The V gene is TRBV11-1, the J gene TRBJ2-1; 7 bases fit TRBD1. The ends lost 6 bases at V and 4 bases at J; junction bases unmatched: 9. CDR3 length: 15 amino acids. CDR1 is SGHAT and CDR2 is FQDESV in the germline V gene (reference sequence). The CDR3: CASSDEQGWYNEQFF. CDR3 coding DNA: TGTGCCAGCAGTGACGAACAGGGGTGGTACAATGAGCAGTTCTTC.

This clonotype appeared many times. This chain connects TRBV27 to TRBJ1-5, with 7 bases that match TRBD1. Germline trimming cut 5 bases from V and 4 bases from J; bases unmatched to any gene: 5. The CDR3 is 14 amino acids. CDR1 and CDR2 from the germline V gene are MNHEY and SMNVEV (reference sequence). The CDR3 protein is CASSQTGTNQPQHF. CDR3 nucleotide sequence: TGTGCCAGCAGTCAGACAGGGACGAATCAGCCCCAGCATTTT.

This clonotype has ten or more counts. A read error may explain this, as a much larger clone is one base away. J is TRBJ2-1 and V is TRBV2; a possible D gene is TRBD1 (5 bases). There are 13 residues in the CDR3. V was shortened by 6 bases and J by 4 bases, with 10 bases between the two germline ends. The germline CDR1 and CDR2 sequences are SNHLY and FYNNEI. CDR3 coding DNA: TGTGCCAGCAGAGAGGACATTTACAATGAGCAGTTCTTC. It translates to CASREDIYNEQFF.

J is TRBJ2-7 and V is TRBV2; 8 bases fit TRBD1. Trimming removed 2 bases from V and 3 bases from J; junction bases left unmatched: 6. The CDR3 runs to 15 residues. Germline CDR1 is SNHLY and CDR2 is FYNNEI. The CDR3 bases are TGTGCCAGCAGTGAAAACAGGGGGTCCCTCTACGAGCAGTACTTC. Translation gives CASSENRGSLYEQYF.

The chain recombines TRBV6-5 with TRBJ1-1; TRBD1 might be the D (5 bases). V shed 2 bases and J shed 1 base, with 8 bases lying between them. Germline loops: CDR1 MNHEY, CDR2 SVGAGI. This CDR3 region has 14 residues. The CDR3 DNA follows: TGTGCCAGCAGTTACGGAGACAGGAACACTGAAGCTTTCTTT. This sequence encodes CASSYGDRNTEAFF.

This clonotype has a handful of counts. The rearrangement uses TRBV20-1 and TRBJ2-7, with 7 bases lining up with TRBD1. The junction had 17 bases not matched to a gene; V was cut back by 0 bases and J by 6 bases. Per germline, CDR1 DFQATT and CDR2 SNEGSKA (reference sequence). The CDR3 covers 17 residues. For the CDR3, the DNA is TGCAGTGCTAGAGATGGTAGTACAGGGGCCTTACCTCGCGAGCAGTACTTC. It specifies CSARDGSTGALPREQYF.

This clonotype was observed a few times. This chain connects TRBV28 to TRBJ1-4, with no clear D. Germline V gene lookup returns CDR1 MDHEN and CDR2 SYDVKM. The CDR3 has 15 residues. V shed 4 bases and J shed 0 bases, with 9 bases lying between them. The CDR3 sequence: CASSSNIATNEKLFF. The CDR3 nucleotides are TGTGCCAGCAGTTCGAATATTGCAACTAATGAAAAACTGTTTTTT.

The CDR3 region has the DNA TGTGCCAGCAGCGACCTACAGAGCGCTCAAGAGACCCAGTACTTC. This codes for CASSDLQSAQETQYF. This chain joins TRBV7-8 and TRBJ2-5; no clear D. The CDR3 consists of 15 residues. CDR1 and CDR2 (germline): SGHVS, FQNEAQ. V lost 5 bases and J 2 bases, leaving 15 bases between the germline ends. Supplemented by reference TRBV7-8 and TRBJ2-5, the full variable domain reads GAGVSQSPRYKVAKRGQDVALRCDPISGHVSLFWYQQALGQGPEFLTYFQNEAQLDKSGLPSDRFFAERPEGSVSTLKIQRTQQEDSAVYLCASSDLQSAQETQYFGPGTRLLVL.

This clonotype was found a few times. V usage is TRBV5-6 and J usage is TRBJ1-2; tentatively, D is TRBD1 (6 bases). Looked up from germline, CDR1 is SGHDT and CDR2 is YYEEEE. Between the trimmed V and J ends, which lost 1 base and 4 bases, there was a span of 23 bases. The CDR3 runs 18 residues. CDR3 residues: CASSLYGQPHQKSYGYTF. The DNA for the CDR3 is TGTGCCAGCAGCTTGTATGGACAGCCCCACCAGAAAAGCTATGGCTACACCTTC.

The V gene is TRBV10-2, the J gene TRBJ2-7; 7 nucleotides align to TRBD2. The junction had 11 bases not matched to a gene; V was cut back by 6 bases and J by 3 bases. CDR1 WSHSY and CDR2 SAAADI come from the germline V gene. This CDR3 is 15 amino acids long. Written as DNA, the CDR3 is TGCGCCAGCAGGGGAGGCCTAGCGGCTTACTACGAGCAGTACTTC. Protein: CASRGGLAAYYEQYF.

This chain uses TRBV3-1 with TRBJ2-1, with 9 bases aligning to TRBD2. Germline V gives CDR1 LGHDT, CDR2 YNNKEL (reference sequence). V trimming: 2 bases; J trimming: 9 bases; junction bases outside the gene matches: 5. The CDR3 runs 14 residues. The CDR3 protein is CASSQLAGVGEQFF. The DNA for the CDR3 is TGTGCCAGCAGCCAATTAGCGGGAGTCGGTGAGCAGTTCTTC.

At least ten counts were recorded for this clonotype. This rearrangement joins TRBV24-1 to TRBJ2-7; 8 nucleotides line up with TRBD1. The V and J ends lost 2 bases and 5 bases, in that order; junction bases with no gene match: 13. CDR1 and CDR2 from the germline V gene are KGHDR and SFDVKD. The CDR3 length is 17 residues. This CDR3 reads CATSDSSTTGVTNEQYF. The DNA of the CDR3 is TGTGCCACCAGTGATTCATCTACGACAGGGGTCACAAACGAGCAGTACTTC.

The chain carries TRBV24-1 and TRBJ2-1; TRBD2 matches 7 bases. This CDR3 comprises 13 residues. With 8 bases clipped from V and 5 bases from J, the junction kept 5 bases outside the gene matches. Germline lookup yields CDR1 KGHDR and CDR2 SFDVKD. The CDR3: CATMNLADNEQFF. The CDR3 nucleotides are TGTGCCACCATGAATCTAGCGGACAATGAGCAGTTCTTC.

The CDR3: CASSPALAGAKETQYF. The CDR3 coding sequence is TGTGCCAGCAGTCCAGCACTAGCGGGGGCAAAAGAGACCCAGTACTTC. The V and J genes are TRBV28 and TRBJ2-5; 11 bases match TRBD2. The ends lost 5 bases at V and 3 bases at J; junction bases unmatched: 8. There are 16 residues in the CDR3. Germline V gene sequence: CDR1 MDHEN, CDR2 SYDVKM.